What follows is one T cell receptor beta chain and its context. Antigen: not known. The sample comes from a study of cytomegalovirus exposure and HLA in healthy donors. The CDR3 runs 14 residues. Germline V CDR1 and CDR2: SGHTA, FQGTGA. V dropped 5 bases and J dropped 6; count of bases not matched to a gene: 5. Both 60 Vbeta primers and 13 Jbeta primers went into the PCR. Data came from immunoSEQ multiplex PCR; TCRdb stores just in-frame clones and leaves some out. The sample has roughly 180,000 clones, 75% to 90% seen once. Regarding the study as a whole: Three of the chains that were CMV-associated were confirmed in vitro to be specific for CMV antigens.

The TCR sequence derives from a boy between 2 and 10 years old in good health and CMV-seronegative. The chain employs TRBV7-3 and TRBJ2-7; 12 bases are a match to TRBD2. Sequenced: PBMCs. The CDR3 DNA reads TGTGCCAGCAGCAGAACTAGCGGGGGGATCGAGCAGTACTTC. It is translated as CASSRTSGGIEQYF.